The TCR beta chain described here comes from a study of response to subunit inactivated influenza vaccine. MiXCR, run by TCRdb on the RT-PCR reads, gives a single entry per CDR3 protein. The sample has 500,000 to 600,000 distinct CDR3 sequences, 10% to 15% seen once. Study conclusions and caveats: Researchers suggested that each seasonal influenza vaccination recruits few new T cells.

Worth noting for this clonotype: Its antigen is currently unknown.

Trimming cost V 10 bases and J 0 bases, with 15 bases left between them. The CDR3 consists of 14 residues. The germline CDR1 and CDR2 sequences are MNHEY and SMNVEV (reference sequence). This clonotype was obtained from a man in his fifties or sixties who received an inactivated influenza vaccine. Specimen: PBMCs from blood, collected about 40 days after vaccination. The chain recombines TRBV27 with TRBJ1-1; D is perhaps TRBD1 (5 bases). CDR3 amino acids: CATSSSGMNTEAFF. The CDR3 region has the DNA TGTGCCACTTCGAGTTCAGGGATGAACACTGAAGCTTTCTTT.